This TCR delta chain was observed in a study of gamma-delta T cells after stem cell transplantation. The CDR3 totals 22 residues. The V gene's germline CDR1 is GEAIGNYY and CDR2 EKD. TCRdb fed the RT-PCR reads into CATT to redo clone calling. The sample has some 16,000 delta-chain clones, roughly 9% seen once. Concerning this clone itself: This DNA's translation differs at residue 18 from TCRdb's protein, which comes from a much larger clone; a read error is likely, and the protein shown is translated from the DNA.

Input material: gamma-delta T cells. The rearrangement links TRDV2 to TRDJ1; 12 nucleotides agree with TRDD3. The clonotype originates from a human donor. It is not recorded whose cells these are; they may come from a transplant donor. CDR3: CACDTVGTGGYTHSEYTGKLIF. As DNA, the CDR3 is TGTGCCTGTGACACGGTGGGAACTGGGGGATACACTCACTCAGAGTACACCGGTAAACTCATCTTT.